These 32 T cell receptor beta chains were all obtained from the same sample, sequenced in a study of cytomegalovirus exposure and HLA in healthy donors. The PCR made use of 60 Vbeta and 13 Jbeta primers. Measured with immunoSEQ multiplex PCR; TCRdb has only the in-frame clones, and not every one. The sample lists 150,000 to 200,000 clones, 82% occurring once. The specimen was PBMCs. The source is a male donor in good health and CMV-seronegative.

This chain connects TRBV28 to TRBJ1-4; D is perhaps TRBD1 (6 bases). The CDR3 runs 18 residues. Between the trimmed V and J ends, which lost 2 bases and 2 bases, there was a span of 18 bases. Germline V gene sequence: CDR1 MDHEN, CDR2 SYDVKM. The CDR3 spells CASSLPRGGGMTNEKLFF. DNA for the CDR3: TGTGCCAGCAGTTTACCCCGGGGAGGGGGTATGACTAATGAAAAACTGTTTTTT.

The chain links TRBV7-3 to TRBJ2-3; 8 nucleotides agree with TRBD1. V lost 4 bases to trimming and J lost 0 bases; unmatched junction nucleotides: 3. The CDR3 spans 15 residues. The germline V gene encodes CDR1 SGHTA and CDR2 FQGTGA. CDR3 in amino acids: CASSSGQGSTDTQYF. For the CDR3, the DNA is TGTGCCAGCAGCTCAGGACAGGGAAGCACAGATACGCAGTATTTT.

V gene TRBV7-9 combines with J gene TRBJ1-5, with D hard to call. This CDR3 is built from 15 residues. Germline V lookup: CDR1 SEHNR, CDR2 FQNEAQ (reference sequence). With 1 base removed from V and 2 bases from J, the gap between germline ends came to 9 bases. The CDR3 protein is CASSLGAVGNQPQHF. Written as DNA, the CDR3 is TGTGCCAGCAGCTTAGGCGCGGTAGGCAATCAGCCCCAGCATTTT.

This sequence joins TRBV27 and TRBJ1-1; possible D gene TRBD1, 6 bases. The length of the CDR3 is 15 residues. The germline gives CDR1 MNHEY, CDR2 SMNVEV (reference sequence). Trimming took 5 bases from V and 6 from J, leaving 19 bases between them. The CDR3 is CASSPLGGGRSEAFF. In nucleotides, the CDR3 is TGTGCCAGCAGTCCATTGGGAGGGGGTAGGTCTGAAGCTTTCTTT.

V is TRBV19 and J is TRBJ1-2; D may be TRBD1 (6 bases). V was trimmed by 0 bases and J by 2 bases, leaving 10 bases between them. This CDR3 has 15 residues. Germline CDR1 is LNHDA and CDR2 is SQIVND (reference sequence). CDR3 loop: CASSIERTANYGYTF. CDR3 nucleotide sequence: TGTGCCAGTAGTATAGAGAGGACAGCCAACTATGGCTACACCTTC.

The rearrangement joins TRBV6-1 to TRBJ2-5, with 8 nucleotides matching TRBD2. This CDR3 is 14 amino acids long. CDR1 and CDR2 (germline): MNHNS, SASEGT. The J segment lost 5 bases and the V segment lost 6 bases, leaving 8 bases of the junction unmatched. The CDR3 DNA is TGTGCCAGCAGCCGCAAAGCGGGGGCGGAGACCCAGTACTTC. The encoded protein is CASSRKAGAETQYF.

The chain is built from TRBV18 and TRBJ1-5, with unresolved D. The CDR3 sequence is 15 residues long. V lost 1 base, J lost 3 bases, and 10 bases lay in between. Germline V CDR1 and CDR2: KGHSH, LQKENI. The CDR3 DNA reads as TGTGCCAGCTCACCACGTCCAGGAAACAATCAGCCCCAGCATTTT. As protein: CASSPRPGNNQPQHF.

CDR3 protein: CASSQGWGQVNEKLFF. The CDR3 DNA reads TGCGCCAGCAGCCAAGGCTGGGGACAAGTAAATGAAAAACTGTTTTTT. The genes are TRBV4-1 and TRBJ1-4; D is perhaps TRBD1 (6 bases). CDR1 and CDR2 from the germline V gene are MGHRA and YSYEKL. The CDR3 runs to 16 residues. V was pared by 1 base and J by 5 bases, with 14 bases between.

This chain links TRBV19 with TRBJ1-2; possibly TRBD1 for D (5 bases). The CDR3 runs 15 residues. The germline CDR1 and CDR2 sequences are LNHDA and SQIVND (reference sequence). Trimming took 3 bases from V and 2 from J, leaving 13 bases between them. CDR3 nucleotide sequence: TGTGCCAGTAGTATCGAGACAGAGGCGAACTATGGCTACACCTTC. Translated, it gives CASSIETEANYGYTF. The full variable domain, rest sourced from reference TRBV19 and TRBJ1-2, is DGGITQSPKYLFRKEGQNVTLSCEQNLNHDAMYWYRQDPGQGLRLIYYSQIVNDFQKGDIAEGYSVSREKKESFPLTVTSAQKNPTAFYLCASSIETEANYGYTFGSGTRLTVV.

This clone was observed a single time. The genes are TRBV6-5 and TRBJ1-5, with 9 bases matching TRBD1. The germline CDR1 and CDR2 sequences are MNHEY and SVGAGI. The CDR3 is made up of 15 amino acids. Trimming at V came to 6 bases and at J to 6 bases, leaving 9 bases not matched to a gene. The CDR3 loop is CASRTGQGLSQPQHF. The CDR3 region has the DNA TGTGCCAGCAGAACCGGACAGGGGTTGAGTCAGCCCCAGCATTTT.

J is TRBJ2-7 and V is TRBV15; possible D gene TRBD1, 5 bases. CDR3 length equals 14 residues. With 8 bases removed from V and 6 bases from J, the gap between germline ends came to 20 bases. Germline values: CDR1 LNHNV, CDR2 YYDKDF (reference sequence). CDR3 DNA: TGTGCCACCGGGCCCCGGACAAAGGTTTCCGAGCAGTACTTC. Protein sequence: CATGPRTKVSEQYF.

CDR3 sequence: CASTLGTSGIGEQYF. The DNA of the CDR3 is TGTGCCAGCACCCTCGGGACTAGCGGGATAGGTGAGCAGTACTTC. This chain connects TRBV6-5 to TRBJ2-7, with TRBD2 matching 13 bases. This CDR3 has 15 amino acids. In germline, CDR1 is MNHEY, CDR2 SVGAGI. The V and J ends lost 7 bases and 7 bases, in that order; junction bases with no gene match: 10.

The CDR3 DNA is TGTGCCAGCATAGCCCCGACGGATACGCAGTATTTT. Encoded protein: CASIAPTDTQYF. V gene TRBV6-5 combines with J gene TRBJ2-3; D is unresolved. Between the trimmed V and J ends, which lost 7 bases and 6 bases, there was a span of 11 bases. CDR3 length: 12 residues. Per germline, CDR1 MNHEY and CDR2 SVGAGI.

There are a few counts of this clone. The chain recombines TRBV9 with TRBJ2-7; D gene uncertain. The CDR3 sequence is 13 residues long. The germline gives CDR1 SGDLS, CDR2 YYNGEE. V lost 1 base, J lost 7 bases, and 12 bases lay in between. The CDR3 is CASSVRRLGEQYF. The CDR3 bases are TGTGCCAGCAGCGTACGCCGACTCGGGGAGCAGTACTTC.

This chain joins TRBV12-5 and TRBJ1-2; D is possibly TRBD1 (6 bases). This CDR3 has 14 residues. The germline gives CDR1 LGHNT, CDR2 FRNRAP. V dropped 6 bases and J dropped 2 bases, with 13 bases sitting between them. In DNA, the CDR3 is TGTGCTAGTGGCCTCTCGGACAGAAACTATGGCTACACCTTC. As protein: CASGLSDRNYGYTF. Based on the CDR3 plus reference TRBV12-5 and TRBJ1-2, the full variable domain is DARVTQTPRHKVTEMGQEVTMRCQPILGHNTVFWYRQTMMQGLELLAYFRNRAPLDDSGMPKDRFSAEMPDATLATLKIQPSEPRDSAVYFCASGLSDRNYGYTFGSGTRLTVV.

This rearrangement joins TRBV11-3 to TRBJ2-3, with 8 positions matching TRBD2. The germline V gene has CDR1 SGHNT and CDR2 YENEEA. This CDR3 has 15 residues. The V segment lost 1 base and the J segment 5 bases; nucleotides outside the gene matches: 5. CDR3 nucleotide sequence: TGTGCCAGCAGCTTAGCGGGAGGGCTTGGAGATACGCAGTATTTT. It encodes CASSLAGGLGDTQYF.

The V gene is TRBV28, the J gene TRBJ2-1; 9 bases are a match to TRBD2. There are 14 residues in the CDR3. Per germline, CDR1 MDHEN and CDR2 SYDVKM. J gave up 7 bases and V 2 bases, and 3 bases lay outside the gene matches. The CDR3 spells CASSLGREGNEQFF. The CDR3 DNA follows: TGTGCCAGCAGTTTAGGGCGGGAGGGTAATGAGCAGTTCTTC.

The rearrangement uses TRBV2 and TRBJ1-2; D is unclear. Germline V lookup: CDR1 SNHLY, CDR2 FYNNEI. The germline V and J ends were trimmed by 11 bases and 7 bases, with 26 bases remaining between them. This CDR3 has 15 residues. The CDR3 bases are TGTGCCGGAGCAGGAGGTCAAACCCTCCTTAGTGGCTACACCTTC. It translates to CAGAGGQTLLSGYTF.

The rearrangement links TRBV4-2 to TRBJ1-1, with 7 bases lining up with TRBD1. The length of the CDR3 is 15 residues. The J segment lost 4 bases and the V segment lost 3 bases, leaving 8 bases of the junction unmatched. Germline V CDR1 and CDR2: LGHNA, YNFKEQ. The CDR3 is CASSHPGTDGTEAFF. The CDR3 DNA reads TGTGCCAGCAGCCACCCCGGGACAGACGGCACTGAAGCTTTCTTT.

Only one count was recorded for this clone. The chain couples TRBV30 to TRBJ2-7; D ambiguous. The CDR3 sequence is 12 residues long. Trimming left V 4 bases short and J 0 bases short, with 7 bases between. The germline CDR1 and CDR2 sequences are GTSNPN and SVGIG (reference sequence). CDR3 loop: CAWNRVSYEQYF. CDR3 DNA: TGTGCCTGGAATCGGGTCTCCTACGAGCAGTACTTC.

This clone was seen only a few times. The V call is TRBV7-2, the J call TRBJ2-5; the match to TRBD2 covers 12 bases. The CDR3 sequence is 15 residues long. With 6 bases clipped from V and 5 bases from J, the junction kept 7 bases outside the gene matches. Germline lookup yields CDR1 SGHTA and CDR2 FQGNSA. The DNA of the CDR3 is TGTGCCAGCAGTTACCTAGCGGGAGGGGGGGAGACCCAGTACTTC. This codes for CASSYLAGGGETQYF.

The rearrangement uses TRBV27 and TRBJ1-2; weak D call: TRBD1 (6 bases). Germline CDR1 MNHEY, CDR2 SMNVEV (reference sequence). Deletions cut 3 bases from V and 8 bases from J, with 19 bases between. The CDR3 runs to 15 residues. The DNA of the CDR3 is TGTGCCAGCAGTTTGGCAGGGGCGGTTGGAGTCGGCTACACCTTC. It encodes CASSLAGAVGVGYTF.

The V and J genes are TRBV27 and TRBJ2-2; D unclear. Germline CDR1 is MNHEY and CDR2 is SMNVEV (reference sequence). The CDR3 length is 14 residues. Trimming removed 0 bases at V and 6 bases at J, with 8 bases between. The CDR3 protein is CASSLSVLSGELFF. The CDR3 nucleotides read TGTGCCAGCAGTTTATCGGTCCTATCCGGGGAGCTGTTTTTT.

The chain couples TRBV11-2 to TRBJ2-5, with 11 positions matching TRBD1. This CDR3 spans 17 amino acids. V gave up 5 bases and J gave up 9 bases; unmatched junction bases: 17. CDR1 is SGHAT and CDR2 is FQNNGV in the germline V gene. This chain's CDR3 is CASSPHGTGGSAVAQYF. CDR3 bases: TGTGCCAGCAGCCCACACGGGACAGGGGGTTCTGCGGTCGCCCAGTACTTC. The full variable domain, its missing parts supplied by reference TRBV11-2 and TRBJ2-5, is EAGVAQSPRYKIIEKRQSVAFWCNPISGHATLYWYQQILGQGPKLLIQFQNNGVVDDSQLPKDRFSAERLKGVDSTLKIQPAKLEDSAVYLCASSPHGTGGSAVAQYFGPGTRLLVL.

The genes are TRBV19 and TRBJ1-1; no reliable D call. CDR3 length: 14 residues. V shed 7 bases and J shed 5 bases, with 17 bases lying between them. The germline V gene has CDR1 LNHDA and CDR2 SQIVND (reference sequence). For the CDR3, the DNA is TGTGCCAGTACCCCGGCCGCGCGGGGAACTGAAGCTTTCTTT. This translates into CASTPAARGTEAFF. Complete variable domain (other parts from reference TRBV19 and TRBJ1-1): DGGITQSPKYLFRKEGQNVTLSCEQNLNHDAMYWYRQDPGQGLRLIYYSQIVNDFQKGDIAEGYSVSREKKESFPLTVTSAQKNPTAFYLCASTPAARGTEAFFGQGTRLTVV.

The CDR3: CASSSRTDTEAFF. The CDR3, as DNA: TGTGCCAGCAGCTCCCGGACTGACACTGAAGCTTTCTTT. This chain joins TRBV9 and TRBJ1-1, with unresolved D. Trimming cost V 4 bases and J 3 bases, with 10 bases left between them. This CDR3 is built from 13 residues. Germline-derived CDR1 and CDR2 are SGDLS and YYNGEE.

The V and J genes are TRBV5-4 and TRBJ2-1, with a possible D match to TRBD2 (6 bases). The CDR3 has 16 residues. Trimming removed 2 bases from V and 0 bases from J, with 12 bases in between. Germline V lookup: CDR1 SGHNT, CDR2 YYREEE (reference sequence). The CDR3 protein is CASSFFGGSSYNEQFF. The DNA of the CDR3 is TGTGCCAGCAGCTTTTTCGGGGGAAGCTCCTACAATGAGCAGTTCTTC. Full variable domain (outside the CDR3, taken from reference TRBV5-4 and TRBJ2-1): ETGVTQSPTHLIKTRGQQVTLRCSSQSGHNTVSWYQQALGQGPQFIFQYYREEENGRGNFPPRFSGLQFPNYSSELNVNALELDDSALYLCASSFFGGSSYNEQFFGPGTRLTVL.

The chain carries TRBV5-1 and TRBJ2-1, with D possibly TRBD1 on 5 matching bases. Looked up from germline, CDR1 is SGHRS and CDR2 is YFSETQ. This CDR3 is built from 13 residues. V lost 7 bases and J 4 bases, leaving 12 bases between the germline ends. CDR3 sequence (DNA): TGCGCCAGCCGACAGACAGATTACAATGAGCAGTTCTTC. Translated, it gives CASRQTDYNEQFF.

The chain has TRBV2 and TRBJ1-3, with TRBD1 identical over 9 bases. The CDR3 sequence is 16 residues long. Trimming cost V 6 bases and J 2 bases; bases outside gene matches: 8. Germline CDR1 and CDR2: SNHLY and FYNNEI. This CDR3 reads CASRRGQGLPGNTIYF. For the CDR3, the DNA is TGTGCCAGCAGAAGGGGACAGGGATTACCTGGAAACACCATATATTTT. Supplemented by reference TRBV2 and TRBJ1-3, the full variable domain reads EPEVTQTPSHQVTQMGQEVILRCVPISNHLYFYWYRQILGQKVEFLVSFYNNEISEKSEIFDDQFSVERPDGSNFTLKIRSTKLEDSAMYFCASRRGQGLPGNTIYFGEGSWLTVV.

The chain employs TRBV5-4 and TRBJ2-1, with 11 bases fitting TRBD1. CDR1 and CDR2 (germline): SGHNT, YYREEE (reference sequence). The CDR3 is 14 amino acids. Trimming at V came to 4 bases and at J to 6 bases, leaving 3 bases not matched to a gene. CDR3 residues: CASSVGTGGNEQFF. As DNA, the CDR3 is TGTGCCAGCAGCGTCGGGACAGGGGGCAATGAGCAGTTCTTC.

The chain uses TRBV5-1 and TRBJ1-3, with D maybe TRBD1 (6 bases). The CDR3 runs to 14 residues. Trimming cost V 0 bases and J 4 bases, with 8 bases left between them. In germline, CDR1 is SGHRS, CDR2 YFSETQ. The CDR3 loop reads CASSLGQVGNTIYF. The CDR3 coding sequence is TGCGCCAGCAGCTTGGGACAGGTCGGAAACACCATATATTTT. Combining the CDR3 with reference TRBV5-1 and TRBJ1-3 gives the whole variable domain KAGVTQTPRYLIKTRGQQVTLSCSPISGHRSVSWYQQTPGQGLQFLFEYFSETQRNKGNFPGRFSGRQFSNSRSEMNVSTLELGDSALYLCASSLGQVGNTIYFGEGSWLTVV.

This clone was detected once. The rearrangement links TRBV29-1 to TRBJ2-3; weak D call: TRBD1 (6 bases). With 8 bases removed from V and 2 bases from J, the gap between germline ends came to 11 bases. This CDR3 has 12 residues. Germline CDR1 SQVTM, CDR2 ANQGSEA. The CDR3 DNA is TGCAGCTCAGGGGCCCTCACAGATACGCAGTATTTT. The encoded protein is CSSGALTDTQYF.